Below are 21 T cell receptor beta chains sequenced from a single sample in a study of T cells in Graves' hyperthyroidism and ophthalmopathy. Amplification yielded TCR beta CDR3 regions, with RNA transcripts as the source. Primed by the HTBI set, a first-round RT-PCR was run on the TCR CDR3. TCRdb used MiXCR to reprocess the multiplex PCR reads, holding one entry per CDR3 protein. This table holds roughly 380,000 distinct CDR3 sequences, 15% to 20% found once. The sample taken for sequencing was blood. The receptors were sampled from a woman younger than 35 with Graves' hyperthyroidism.

This clonotype was counted many times. V is TRBV30 and J is TRBJ1-3, with D maybe TRBD1 (6 bases). This CDR3 is built from 12 residues. The germline gives CDR1 GTSNPN, CDR2 SVGIG (reference sequence). V was trimmed by 3 bases and J by 4 bases, leaving 7 bases between them. The CDR3: CAWRQGGNTIYF. The CDR3 region has the DNA TGTGCCTGGAGACAGGGAGGAAACACCATATATTTT.

This clonotype was observed many times. The chain combines TRBV19 with TRBJ1-1; D gene ambiguous. V was pared by 5 bases and J by 1 base, with 14 bases between. Germline CDR1 is LNHDA and CDR2 is SQIVND (reference sequence). The CDR3 length is 15 residues. CDR3 region: CASSPSGGWNTEAFF. Written as DNA, the CDR3 is TGTGCCAGTAGTCCGAGCGGAGGCTGGAACACTGAAGCTTTCTTT.

This clonotype came up many times. This chain joins TRBV2 and TRBJ2-7; a possible D gene is TRBD1 (6 bases). This CDR3 has 13 residues. Trimming stripped 7 bases from V and 5 bases from J, with 15 bases between. From germline, CDR1 is SNHLY and CDR2 FYNNEI. The CDR3 reads CASTQGRTDEQYF. CDR3 nucleotides: TGTGCCAGCACACAGGGTAGGACGGACGAGCAGTACTTC.

This clonotype was counted only a few times. The chain has TRBV2 and TRBJ2-1; 7 bases are a match to TRBD1. The length of the CDR3 is 15 residues. CDR1 SNHLY and CDR2 FYNNEI come from the germline V gene. The trim removed 4 bases at V and 4 bases at J, leaving 7 bases unmatched. As DNA, the CDR3 is TGTGCCAGCAGTGGGTGGACAGGTGATTACAATGAGCAGTTCTTC. Translating it yields CASSGWTGDYNEQFF.

This clonotype was seen ten or more times. The V call is TRBV12-3 or TRBV12-4, the J call TRBJ1-2; D uncertain. With 4 bases removed from V and 0 bases from J, the gap between germline ends came to 9 bases. There are 14 residues in the CDR3. CDR3 amino acids: CASSSVGSNYGYTF. The CDR3 DNA reads TGTGCCAGCAGTTCGGTCGGGTCTAACTATGGCTACACCTTC.

This clonotype appeared a few times. The J gene is TRBJ1-1, the V gene TRBV10-3; maybe TRBD1 (6 bases). The V gene's germline CDR1 is ENHRY and CDR2 SYGVKD. CDR3 length: 15 amino acids. V lost 2 bases, J lost 0 bases, and 10 bases lay in between. The CDR3 spells CAISEAGVMNTEAFF. CDR3 DNA: TGTGCCATCAGTGAGGCAGGGGTTATGAACACTGAAGCTTTCTTT.

This clonotype has ten or more counts. The V call is TRBV20-1, the J call TRBJ2-7; D is uncertain. The V gene lost 2 bases and the J gene lost 4 bases, with 6 bases spanning the gap. Germline CDR1 is DFQATT and CDR2 is SNEGSKA (reference sequence). CDR3 size: 11 residues. The CDR3, as DNA: TGCAGTGCTAGACACGGATACGAGCAGTACTTC. Amino acid sequence: CSARHGYEQYF.

This clonotype appeared many times. This chain links TRBV6-1 with TRBJ1-5; D perhaps matches TRBD1 (6 bases). V was shortened by 9 bases and J by 1 base, with 19 bases between the two germline ends. The CDR3 spans 16 residues. Germline V lookup: CDR1 MNHNS, CDR2 SASEGT. For the CDR3, the DNA is TGTGCCAGTAACCCAGGGACAAAGATAAGCAATCAGCCCCAGCATTTT. This translates into CASNPGTKISNQPQHF.

In its sample, this clonotype was seen once. This sequence joins TRBV12-3 or TRBV12-4 and TRBJ2-7; possibly TRBD2 for D (5 bases). This CDR3 spans 13 amino acids. V was pared by 5 bases and J by 7 bases, with 15 bases between. CDR3 protein: CASSPQTGWEQYF. The CDR3 coding sequence is TGTGCCAGCAGTCCGCAGACGGGGTGGGAGCAGTACTTC.

J is TRBJ2-7 and V is TRBV20-1; the match to TRBD1 covers 11 bases. Trimming at V came to 0 bases and at J to 3 bases, leaving 4 bases not matched to a gene. This CDR3 is built from 15 residues. The germline V gene has CDR1 DFQATT and CDR2 SNEGSKA (reference sequence). CDR3: CSARDSGQGGYEQYF. For the CDR3, the DNA is TGCAGTGCTAGAGATTCGGGACAGGGGGGCTACGAGCAGTACTTC.

The V and J genes are TRBV28 and TRBJ2-2; 7 bases line up with TRBD1. The CDR3 runs 14 residues. The V gene end was trimmed by 3 bases and the J gene end by 6 bases; junction bases not matched to a gene: 4. Germline V gives CDR1 MDHEN, CDR2 SYDVKM. CDR3 bases: TGTGCCAGCAGTTTGACAGGGATCCCCGGGGAGCTGTTTTTT. Its protein product is CASSLTGIPGELFF.

This clonotype was recorded at least ten times. The chain couples TRBV30 to TRBJ1-1; possible D gene TRBD1, 5 bases. Trimming stripped 3 bases from V and 2 bases from J, with 19 bases between. CDR1 is GTSNPN, CDR2 SVGIG, per germline (reference sequence). The CDR3 has 16 amino acids. This CDR3 is CAWRGTLIPLNTEAFF. In nucleotides, the CDR3 is TGTGCCTGGAGGGGGACGTTGATTCCCCTTAACACTGAAGCTTTCTTT.

This clonotype came up many times. V is TRBV12-3 or TRBV12-4 and J is TRBJ2-7; a possible D gene is TRBD1 (5 bases). The CDR3 has 15 amino acids. V lost 3 bases to trimming and J lost 1 base, with 13 bases between them. CDR3 DNA: TGTGCCAGCAGTTTCCTCGCAGGGCTGTCCTACGAGCAGTACTTC. Protein product: CASSFLAGLSYEQYF.

This clonotype came up many times. The V call is TRBV5-1, the J call TRBJ2-2; D possibly uses TRBD1 or TRBD2 (6 bases each). The V gene's germline CDR1 is SGHRS and CDR2 YFSETQ. V shed 4 bases and J shed 7 bases, with 17 bases lying between them. This CDR3 has 15 amino acids. CDR3 sequence reads: CASSLGTPGVGELFF. Written as DNA, the CDR3 is TGCGCCAGCAGCCTCGGGACTCCAGGGGTCGGGGAGCTGTTTTTT.

This clonotype was seen many times. This sequence joins TRBV4-1 and TRBJ2-7, with unresolved D. Trimming stripped 4 bases from V and 0 bases from J, with 10 bases between. The CDR3 is 14 amino acids. CDR1 and CDR2 (germline): MGHRA, YSYEKL. CDR3 DNA sequence: TGCGCCAGCAGCCCCCTCGCACGCTCCTACGAGCAGTACTTC. This translates into CASSPLARSYEQYF.

The sample holds a few counts of this clonotype. This sequence joins TRBV28 and TRBJ1-2; the D gene is possibly TRBD1 (6 bases). Trimming pared 8 bases from V and 5 bases from J, leaving 15 bases between. The CDR3 contains 13 residues. Per germline, CDR1 MDHEN and CDR2 SYDVKM. The CDR3 is CASVSGAEYGYTF. Written as DNA, the CDR3 is TGTGCCAGCGTCTCGGGGGCTGAGTATGGCTACACCTTC.

This clonotype was counted at least ten times. The chain has TRBV6-5 and TRBJ1-1; D ambiguous. The V gene lost 2 bases and the J gene lost 0 bases, with 7 bases spanning the gap. This CDR3 is 14 amino acids long. CDR1 and CDR2 from the germline V gene are MNHEY and SVGAGI. The CDR3 loop is CASSYEPVNTEAFF. CDR3 coding DNA: TGTGCCAGCAGTTACGAACCGGTGAACACTGAAGCTTTCTTT.

This clonotype came up many times. The chain combines TRBV28 with TRBJ2-7; 8 nucleotides line up with TRBD2. This CDR3 is built from 13 residues. With 3 bases clipped from V and 5 bases from J, the junction kept 3 bases outside the gene matches. CDR1 and CDR2 (germline): MDHEN, SYDVKM. For the CDR3, the DNA is TGTGCCAGCAGTTTGGGCGGGGGGAACGAGCAGTACTTC. Its protein is CASSLGGGNEQYF.

This clonotype was picked up many times. The CDR3 nucleotides are TGTGCCAGCGGTGGGGGACAAGGACAGCCCCAGCATTTT. Translated, it gives CASGGGQGQPQHF. The chain couples TRBV2 to TRBJ1-5; D possibly corresponds to TRBD1 (6 bases). The CDR3 is made up of 13 amino acids. Trimming took 8 bases from V and 7 from J, leaving 15 bases between them. Per germline, CDR1 SNHLY and CDR2 FYNNEI.

This clonotype was seen ten or more times. The gene calls are TRBV20-1 and TRBJ1-2, with D hard to call. With 3 bases removed from V and 2 bases from J, the gap between germline ends came to 7 bases. CDR1 and CDR2 from the germline V gene are DFQATT and SNEGSKA (reference sequence). The CDR3 contains 12 residues. CDR3 in amino acids: CSASMGNYGYTF. The CDR3 coding sequence is TGCAGTGCTAGTATGGGCAACTATGGCTACACCTTC.

This clonotype was observed at least ten times. V usage is TRBV4-2 and J usage is TRBJ1-5; TRBD1 is a possible D gene (5 bases). V lost 1 base to trimming and J lost 3 bases, with 7 bases between them. CDR3 length: 14 amino acids. Germline lookup yields CDR1 LGHNA and CDR2 YNFKEQ. The CDR3 loop reads CASSQGQPNQPQHF. DNA for the CDR3: TGTGCCAGCAGCCAAGGACAGCCCAATCAGCCCCAGCATTTT.